This T cell receptor beta chain was recovered during a study of control samples from healthy donors and cancer patients. Clones were sequenced by immunoSEQ multiplex PCR, and TCRdb holds only the in-frame ones, with some missing. The repertoire consists of about 77,000 clones, with approximately 92% occurring once and the leading ten covering almost 6%. The germline gives CDR1 SGHTS, CDR2 YDEGEE. This CDR3 has 14 residues. The junction had 6 bases not matched to a gene; V was cut back by 4 bases and J by 2 bases. This chain links TRBV5-8 with TRBJ2-7; 7 bases align to TRBD1. Sequenced sample: blood. This receptor was identified in a woman in her sixties or seventies in good health. CDR3 in amino acids: CASSRTGDAYEQYF. The CDR3 nucleotides read TGTGCCAGCAGCCGCACAGGGGACGCCTACGAGCAGTACTTC.